This is a list of T cell receptor beta chains from one sample in a study of T cell changes during pregnancy in multiple sclerosis. The table came from immunoSEQ multiplex PCR; TCRdb's copy has only in-frame clones and leaves some out. The data show 45,000 to 55,000 clones, 85% to 95% seen once. This specimen was CD4+ T cells from peripheral blood mononuclear cells, taken in the second trimester of pregnancy. The receptors shown here come from a female donor in good health, enrolled as a control in a pregnancy study. Both conserved end residues are part of each CDR3. The order of the fields is V gene, J gene, clone size, D gene, CDR3 DNA, CDR3 protein. The D gene is left open where the match is weak. Clone size appears in some rows only: once, few, many, or a class for an expanded clone.

v_gene: TRBV6-5; j_gene: TRBJ1-2; abundance: -; d_gene: -; CDR3nt: TGTGCCAGCAGTTACTCCCGGGGGTCGACTAACTATGGCTACACCTTC; CDR3aa: CASSYSRGSTNYGYTF
v_gene: TRBV7-9; j_gene: TRBJ2-7; abundance: once; d_gene: -; CDR3nt: TGTGCCAGCAGGCGGGCAGACTACGAGCAGTACTTC; CDR3aa: CASRRADYEQYF
v_gene: TRBV18; j_gene: TRBJ1-5; abundance: -; d_gene: TRBD1; CDR3nt: TGTGCCAGCTCACGGACAGGCAATAATCAGCCCCAGCATTTT; CDR3aa: CASSRTGNNQPQHF
v_gene: TRBV7-2; j_gene: TRBJ2-1; abundance: -; d_gene: TRBD2; CDR3nt: TGTGCCAGCAGCTTAGAGGGCGCGGGAGTAAAGCTTGAGCAGTTCTTC; CDR3aa: CASSLEGAGVKLEQFF
v_gene: TRBV6-1; j_gene: TRBJ1-5; abundance: once; d_gene: -; CDR3nt: TGTGCCAGCAGGGGGACACAGTATCAGCCCCAGCATTTT; CDR3aa: CASRGTQYQPQHF
v_gene: TRBV7-7; j_gene: TRBJ2-1; abundance: -; d_gene: -; CDR3nt: TGTGCCAGCAGCTTATTCTCAGGAAGCAATGAGCAGTTCTTC; CDR3aa: CASSLFSGSNEQFF
v_gene: TRBV11-3; j_gene: TRBJ2-1; abundance: -; d_gene: TRBD2; CDR3nt: TGTGCCAGCAGCTTAGGTTTTTCTAGCGGGGCATACAATGAGCAGTTCTTC; CDR3aa: CASSLGFSSGAYNEQFF
v_gene: TRBV6-1; j_gene: TRBJ1-2; abundance: -; d_gene: TRBD1; CDR3nt: TGTGCCAGCAGTGAATTGGTCAGGGGGCAAACTAACTATGGCTACACCTTC; CDR3aa: CASSELVRGQTNYGYTF
v_gene: TRBV7-2; j_gene: TRBJ2-5; abundance: -; d_gene: -; CDR3nt: TGTGCCAGCAGCTTAGGGGGGAGGGAGACCCAGTACTTC; CDR3aa: CASSLGGRETQYF
v_gene: TRBV9; j_gene: TRBJ1-1; abundance: -; d_gene: -; CDR3nt: TGTGCCAGCAGTGGGGGCATCGAGGGCACTGAAGCTTTCTTT; CDR3aa: CASSGGIEGTEAFF
v_gene: TRBV9; j_gene: TRBJ2-1; abundance: -; d_gene: -; CDR3nt: TGTGCCAGCATCCGAGGGAGGGGGAAATCCTACAATGAGCAGTTCTTC; CDR3aa: CASIRGRGKSYNEQFF